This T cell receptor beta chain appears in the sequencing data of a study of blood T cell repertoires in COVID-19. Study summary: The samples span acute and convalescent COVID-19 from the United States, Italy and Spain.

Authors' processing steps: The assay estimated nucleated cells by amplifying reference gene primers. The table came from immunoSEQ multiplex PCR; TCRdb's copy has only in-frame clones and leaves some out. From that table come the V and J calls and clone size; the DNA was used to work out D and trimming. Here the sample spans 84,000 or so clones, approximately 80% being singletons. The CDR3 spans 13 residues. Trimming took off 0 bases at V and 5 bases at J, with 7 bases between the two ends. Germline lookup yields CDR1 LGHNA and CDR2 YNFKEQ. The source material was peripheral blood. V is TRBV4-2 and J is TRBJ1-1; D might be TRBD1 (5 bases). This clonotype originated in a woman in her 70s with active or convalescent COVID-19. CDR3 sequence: CASSQERGTEAFF. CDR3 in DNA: TGTGCCAGCAGCCAAGAGCGGGGGACTGAAGCTTTCTTT.